This T cell receptor beta chain was sequenced during a study of blood T cells in healthy people across ages. Through a sample-barcoded 5' primer and a J-beta primer mix, a second PCR was run for about 6 to 12 cycles. From the 5' RACE reads, TCRdb called clonotypes with MiXCR, one entry per CDR3 protein. The profile shows hundreds of thousands of distinct CDR3 sequences, roughly 25% of them singletons. The CDR3 has 12 amino acids. Germline CDR1 is SNHLY and CDR2 is FYNNEI. This sample also appeared in a second study, on T cells of mothers and their children.

The rearrangement uses TRBV2 and TRBJ2-5; D call uncertain. The last part of the DNA fits TRBJ2-1 better; the J call may be wrong. The source is a boy aged 5 to 17 in good health. Source material: blood. The CDR3 DNA sequence: TGTGCCAGCACCGACGGAACCTTTGAGCAGTTCTTC. Its translation is CASTDGTFEQFF.